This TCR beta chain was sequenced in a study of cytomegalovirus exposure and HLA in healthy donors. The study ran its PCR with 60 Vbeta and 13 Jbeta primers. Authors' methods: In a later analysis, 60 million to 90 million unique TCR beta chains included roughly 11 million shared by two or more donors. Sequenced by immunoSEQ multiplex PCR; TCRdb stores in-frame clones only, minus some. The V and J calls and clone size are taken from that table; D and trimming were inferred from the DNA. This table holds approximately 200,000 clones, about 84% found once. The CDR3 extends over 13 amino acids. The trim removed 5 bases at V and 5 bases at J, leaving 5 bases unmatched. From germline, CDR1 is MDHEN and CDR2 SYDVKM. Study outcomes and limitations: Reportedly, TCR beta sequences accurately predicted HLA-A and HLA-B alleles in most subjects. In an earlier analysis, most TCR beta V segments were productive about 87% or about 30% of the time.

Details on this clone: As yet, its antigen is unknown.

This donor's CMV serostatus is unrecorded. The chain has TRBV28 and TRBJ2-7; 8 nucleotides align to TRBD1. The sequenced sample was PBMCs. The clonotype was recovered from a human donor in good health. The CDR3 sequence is CASSAQGAHEQYF. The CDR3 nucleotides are TGTGCCAGCAGTGCGCAGGGGGCCCACGAGCAGTACTTC.